These 19 T cell receptor beta chains were sequenced from one sample in a study of T cell repertoires in cytomegalovirus infection. TCRdb re-called the reads with MiXCR, one entry per CDR3 protein. The profile shows about 470,000 distinct CDR3 sequences, approximately 42% of them singletons. For these TCRs, the target antigens are not known. The source material was cultured PBMCs, sampled from culture after CMV antigen stimulation. All receptors derive from a human donor in good health (CMV status not recorded). Some clones in this sample may be carry-over from other donors' samples.

This clonotype occurred a few times. This chain connects TRBV6-5 to TRBJ2-1, with TRBD2 matching 8 bases. CDR1 is MNHEY and CDR2 is SVGAGI in the germline V gene. V gave up 5 bases and J gave up 9 bases; unmatched junction bases: 12. CDR3 length: 15 residues. CDR3 bases: TGTGCCAGCAGTCTAAGTTGGAGCGGGGGCGGTGAGCAGTTCTTC. Its translation is CASSLSWSGGGEQFF.

This clonotype was seen a single time. The rearrangement uses TRBV7-2 and TRBJ2-7; D possibly corresponds to TRBD1 (6 bases). This CDR3 has 14 residues. Trimming left V 5 bases short and J 5 bases short, with 16 bases between. Germline-derived CDR1 and CDR2 are SGHTA and FQGNSA. CDR3 sequence (DNA): TGTGCCAGCAGCAGCAATTGGGGGCCCGACGAGCAGTACTTC. Residues: CASSSNWGPDEQYF.

The rearrangement links TRBV10-3 to TRBJ1-2, with D possibly being TRBD1 (5 bases). CDR1 and CDR2 (germline): ENHRY, SYGVKD. V lost 2 bases and J 3 bases, leaving 7 bases between the germline ends. The CDR3 contains 13 residues. CDR3 bases: TGTGCCATCAGTGAGGACAGCGACTATGGCTACACCTTC. Protein sequence: CAISEDSDYGYTF.

This chain connects TRBV5-1 to TRBJ2-5, with 16 positions matching TRBD2. This CDR3 region has 19 residues. J was trimmed by 4 bases and V by 4 bases; bases with no gene match: 13. Germline CDR1 is SGHRS and CDR2 is YFSETQ. CDR3 sequence reads: CASSRSVGLAGGPGETQYF. The CDR3 bases are TGCGCCAGCAGCCGATCCGTGGGACTAGCGGGGGGGCCGGGAGAGACCCAGTACTTC.

This chain links TRBV6-1 with TRBJ1-1; 8 bases fit TRBD1. V was clipped by 6 bases and J by 3 bases; unmatched bases: 6. Germline V gene lookup returns CDR1 MNHNS and CDR2 SASEGT. This CDR3 has 14 residues. The CDR3, as DNA: TGTGCCAGCAGCAGGGGGCTTGGGGACACTGAAGCTTTCTTT. This encodes CASSRGLGDTEAFF.

This clonotype came up a few times. The chain recombines TRBV28 with TRBJ2-1; no firm D call. This CDR3 is 15 amino acids long. The V gene's germline CDR1 is MDHEN and CDR2 SYDVKM. Trimming left V 5 bases short and J 0 bases short, with 11 bases between. CDR3: CASSPLRSSYNEQFF. As DNA, the CDR3 is TGTGCCAGCAGTCCCCTCCGGAGCTCCTACAATGAGCAGTTCTTC.

This clonotype was observed once. CDR3 region: CSARGVGNQPQHF. The CDR3 nucleotides read TGCAGTGCTAGAGGGGTTGGCAATCAGCCCCAGCATTTT. The rearrangement links TRBV20-1 to TRBJ1-5; no definite D call. Germline lookup yields CDR1 DFQATT and CDR2 SNEGSKA (reference sequence). The CDR3 extends over 13 amino acids. V gave up 1 base and J gave up 2 bases, with 6 bases separating them.

The V and J genes are TRBV6-4 and TRBJ2-1, with D possibly being TRBD2 (5 bases). V was trimmed by 5 bases and J by 9 bases, leaving 20 bases between them. Germline V lookup: CDR1 MRHNA, CDR2 SNTAGT. CDR3 length: 15 residues. CDR3 coding DNA: TGTGCCAGCAGTTTACGGGGAGCCCCCCGGGGTGAGCAGTTCTTC. Its translation is CASSLRGAPRGEQFF.

V and J are TRBV7-9 and TRBJ1-1; D may be TRBD1 (5 bases). With 1 base removed from V and 8 bases from J, the gap between germline ends came to 14 bases. Per the germline V gene, CDR1 is SEHNR and CDR2 is FQNEAQ (reference sequence). The CDR3 contains 14 residues. The CDR3 is CASSLENTGTEAFF. The CDR3 bases are TGTGCCAGCAGCTTAGAGAATACAGGAACCGAAGCTTTCTTT.

The V and J genes are TRBV28 and TRBJ1-1; tentatively, D is TRBD1 (5 bases). This CDR3 is built from 18 residues. CDR1 MDHEN and CDR2 SYDVKM come from the germline V gene. V lost 6 bases to trimming and J lost 5 bases, with 28 bases between them. CDR3 loop: CASSSSLREGNLGTEAFF. CDR3 bases: TGTGCCAGCAGCTCTAGTTTGAGGGAGGGGAATTTGGGGACTGAAGCTTTCTTT.

The CDR3 nucleotides are TGCTCATTCCTGGCGCAGGGCTACAATGAGCAGTTCTTC. Its protein product is CSFLAQGYNEQFF. V gene TRBV20-1 combines with J gene TRBJ2-1; tentatively, D is TRBD1 (5 bases). Germline loops: CDR1 DFQATT, CDR2 SNEGSKA (reference sequence). This CDR3 region has 13 residues.

The chain has TRBV29-1 and TRBJ2-2, with 7 bases fitting TRBD2. The CDR3 totals 15 residues. Per the germline V gene, CDR1 is SQVTM and CDR2 is ANQGSEA. V was pared by 7 bases and J by 0 bases, with 8 bases of the junction left unmatched. The CDR3 loop is CSARQLASNTGELFF. The CDR3 coding sequence is TGCAGCGCCCGACAACTAGCGTCGAACACCGGGGAGCTGTTTTTT.

The chain couples TRBV29-1 to TRBJ1-4; D is perhaps TRBD1 (5 bases). Between the trimmed V and J ends, which lost 6 bases and 7 bases, there was a span of 12 bases. The germline gives CDR1 SQVTM, CDR2 ANQGSEA. This CDR3 is built from 12 residues. CDR3 coding DNA: TGCAGCGTGGGAATTAGGGGTGAAAAACTGTTTTTT. Amino acid sequence: CSVGIRGEKLFF.

Only a few counts were recorded for this clonotype. The chain has TRBV7-2 and TRBJ2-7; D might be TRBD2 (7 bases). Germline assignment: CDR1 SGHTA and CDR2 FQGNSA. CDR3 size: 14 residues. V lost 5 bases to trimming and J lost 4 bases, with 15 bases between them. CDR3 region: CASSNGGASYEQYF. The CDR3 coding sequence is TGTGCCAGCAGCAATGGGGGGGCGTCTTACGAGCAGTACTTC.

The chain couples TRBV27 to TRBJ2-3; TRBD2 matches at 10 bases. With 7 bases clipped from V and 1 base from J, the junction kept 11 bases outside the gene matches. There are 17 residues in the CDR3. In germline, CDR1 is MNHEY, CDR2 SMNVEV (reference sequence). The CDR3 DNA is TGTGCCAGCACCGCCTCTAGCGGGGGCGGACGCACAGATACGCAGTATTTT. Protein sequence: CASTASSGGGRTDTQYF.

This clonotype was observed a few times. The chain joins TRBV12-3 or TRBV12-4 to TRBJ1-5; the D is unclear. This CDR3 comprises 13 residues. Trimming left V 3 bases short and J 7 bases short, with 10 bases between. In DNA, the CDR3 is TGTGCCAGCAGTTTCGGGGTAGGGCAGCCCCAGCATTTT. Translated: CASSFGVGQPQHF.

This clonotype has more than one count but fewer than ten. CDR3 nucleotide sequence: TGTGCCAGCAGCTTAGTGGGGAGAGGCTCTGGGGCCAACGTCCTGACTTTC. It specifies CASSLVGRGSGANVLTF. This chain links TRBV7-8 with TRBJ2-6, with D perhaps TRBD2 (5 bases). The V gene lost 1 base and the J gene lost 0 bases, with 10 bases spanning the gap. The CDR3 length is 17 residues. CDR1 and CDR2 from the germline V gene are SGHVS and FQNEAQ.

The rearrangement joins TRBV7-9 to TRBJ2-2; D possibly corresponds to TRBD1 (5 bases). The germline V gene encodes CDR1 SEHNR and CDR2 FQNEAQ (reference sequence). This CDR3 region has 13 residues. V was trimmed by 5 bases and J by 7 bases, leaving 11 bases between them. Here the CDR3 reads CASSLQVIGELFF. In nucleotides, the CDR3 is TGTGCCAGCAGCCTACAGGTCATCGGGGAGCTGTTTTTT.

The V call is TRBV27, the J call TRBJ1-2; D perhaps matches TRBD1 (5 bases). Germline CDR1 is MNHEY and CDR2 is SMNVEV (reference sequence). V lost 5 bases and J lost 4, with 17 bases in between. CDR3 length: 15 residues. CDR3 sequence reads: CASSTTGRGSYGYTF. CDR3 nucleotides: TGTGCCAGCAGTACAACAGGTCGGGGTAGCTATGGCTACACCTTC.